The rows below give T cell receptor beta chains drawn from one sample of a study of T cell changes during pregnancy in multiple sclerosis. Libraries were prepared by immunoSEQ multiplex PCR; TCRdb keeps only in-frame clonotypes and omits some of them. The top ten clones hold over 0.65% of a sample with 100,000 to 130,000 clones, 85% to 95% of them seen once. The sequences come from peripheral blood, collected in the third trimester of pregnancy. The receptors stem from a female donor in good health, enrolled as a control in a pregnancy study. CDR3s include the opening cysteine and the closing phenylalanine or tryptophan. A D gene is named only where the DNA matches it firmly. A row's size may be missing; if present it is once, few, many or a size class.

>TRBV27|TRBJ1-1|.|TRBD1
TGTGCCAGCAGCCCGGACAGGGGAGACACTGAAGCTTTCTTT
CASSPDRGDTEAFF
>TRBV5-6|TRBJ1-2|.|.
TGTGCCAGCAGACCAGACAGCAACTATGGCTACACCTTC
CASRPDSNYGYTF
>TRBV14|TRBJ1-1|.|TRBD1
TGTGCCAGCAGCAGGGGGAGGGACAGGGACACTGAAGCTTTCTTT
CASSRGRDRDTEAFF
>TRBV7-2|TRBJ2-7|.|.
TGTGCCAGCAGCTCCACAGGTCCCTACGAGCAGTACTTC
CASSSTGPYEQYF
>TRBV5-1|TRBJ2-7|.|.
TGCGCCAGCAGCTTGGCGTTTACGGCAGGCTACGAGCAGTACTTC
CASSLAFTAGYEQYF
>TRBV9|TRBJ2-1|.|.
TGTGCCAGCAGCGTACTCGGAGGACTTAACAATGAGCAGTTCTTC
CASSVLGGLNNEQFF
>TRBV27|TRBJ2-1|.|TRBD2
TGTGCCAGCATCGGGGGGGAATACAATGAGCAGTTCTTC
CASIGGEYNEQFF
>TRBV6-5|TRBJ1-1|.|.
TGTGCCAGCAGCACAGGGAGCTCAACTGAAGCTTTCTTT
CASSTGSSTEAFF
>TRBV7-9|TRBJ2-2|once|.
TGTGCCAGCAGATTAGTTATTACATCGGGGGGCAATGGCACCGGGGAGCTGTTTTTT
CASRLVITSGGNGTGELFF
>TRBV5-1|TRBJ2-3|once|.
TGCGCCAGCAGCTTGGGACAGCGAGGCACAGATACGCAGTATTTT
CASSLGQRGTDTQYF
>TRBV2|TRBJ2-3|once|TRBD1
TGTGCCAGCCGAAACCGGGACAGGTTCACAGATACGCAGTATTTT
CASRNRDRFTDTQYF
>TRBV9|TRBJ2-3|.|.
TGTGCCAGCAGCGGGGCTCCCACAGATACGCAGTATTTT
CASSGAPTDTQYF
>TRBV6-5|TRBJ1-2|.|TRBD1
TGTGCCAGCACCCAGACAGGGGGCCACTATGGCTACACCTTC
CASTQTGGHYGYTF
>TRBV30|TRBJ2-2|.|.
TGTGCCTGGAGTGTACGCGGGATCGGGGAGCTGTTTTTT
CAWSVRGIGELFF
>TRBV2|TRBJ2-3|.|TRBD2
TGTGCCAGCAGTGAATATCCCTTGGTCCTAGCGGGGGGGAGCACAGATACGCAGTATTTT
CASSEYPLVLAGGSTDTQYF
>TRBV7-2|TRBJ2-3|few|.
TGTGCCAGCAGACAAGGGACATACTTGAGCACAGATACGCAGTATTTT
CASRQGTYLSTDTQYF
>TRBV5-4|TRBJ2-5|.|TRBD1
TGTGCCAGCAGCTTGCTAGGGGGCATAGAGACCCAGTACTTC
CASSLLGGIETQYF
>TRBV14|TRBJ1-3|.|TRBD1
TGTGCCAGCAGCCAAGATCTTCGAGGGGGCGATGGAAACACCATATATTTT
CASSQDLRGGDGNTIYF
>TRBV4-1|TRBJ1-4|.|.
TGCGCCAGCAGCCAAGCCACAGGCGGGGGGACTGAAAAACTGTTTTTT
CASSQATGGGTEKLFF
>TRBV4-2|TRBJ2-3|.|.
TGTGCCAGCAGCCAAGTAGTGGCAGGGGACGGTACGCAGTATTTT
CASSQVVAGDGTQYF
>TRBV7-2|TRBJ1-5|.|TRBD1
TGTGCCAGCAGCGACCAAACAGGGGGTGGACAGCCCCAGCATTTT
CASSDQTGGGQPQHF
>TRBV4-1|TRBJ2-7|.|TRBD2
TGCGCCAGCAGCCGAAGCGGACCGCCGGGACTAGCGGGTGATTACGAGCAGTACTTC
CASSRSGPPGLAGDYEQYF
>TRBV7-2|TRBJ2-1|.|TRBD2
TGTGCCAGCAGCTTCTTCGCTAGCGGCAATGAGCAGTTCTTC
CASSFFASGNEQFF
>TRBV9|TRBJ2-3|.|.
TGTGCCAGCAGGCCCTACTCTAGCACAGATACGCAGTATTTT
CASRPYSSTDTQYF
>TRBV7-8|TRBJ2-1|.|TRBD2
TGTGCCAGCAGCTTACTCGGCGCGGGCACTAGCGGAGACAATGAGCAGTTCTTC
CASSLLGAGTSGDNEQFF
>TRBV19|TRBJ2-7|.|TRBD1
TGTGCCAGTAGTACCGGGACAGGGGCCCTCGAGCAGTACTTC
CASSTGTGALEQYF
>TRBV2|TRBJ1-1|.|.
TGTGCCAGCAGTGAAGCGCTTCTCCTAGGTGAAGCTTTCTTT
CASSEALLLGEAFF
>TRBV29-1|TRBJ2-3|.|.
TGCAGCGGTGGGCGGGGCAGCACAGATACGCAGTATTTT
CSGGRGSTDTQYF
>TRBV4-3|TRBJ1-2|.|TRBD1
TGCGCCAGCAGCCAAGGGACAGGGGAAGGTGGCTACACCTTC
CASSQGTGEGGYTF
>TRBV7-6|TRBJ2-2|.|TRBD2
TGTGCCAGCAGCCCACTAGCGGGGGGTGACACCGGGGAGCTGTTTTTT
CASSPLAGGDTGELFF
>TRBV7-9|TRBJ1-4|.|TRBD1
TGTGCCAGCAGCGACAGGGGATACGAAAAACTGTTTTTT
CASSDRGYEKLFF